The subject of this entry is one T cell receptor (beta chain). The CDR3 runs to 16 residues. Germline-derived CDR1 and CDR2 are SGHTA and FQGNSA. The V and J ends lost 1 base and 2 bases respectively, with 12 bases between them. The data were produced by immunoSEQ multiplex PCR, yet TCRdb's version contains in-frame clones alone and is incomplete. The table lists a few hundred thousand clones, 85% to 90% of them singletons. This sample is drawn from a study of blood T cell repertoires in COVID-19. Study overall: Sources were T cells, B-cell-depleted T cells, or PBMCs; the material itself was cDNA or gDNA.

Assignment of participants to cohorts was predicated upon participant-reported clinical history. Sequencing was carried out using PBMCs or T cells enriched from blood (not recorded which). This chain connects TRBV7-2 to TRBJ1-3; weak D call: TRBD1 (5 bases). This clonotype was obtained from a man between 18 and 35 years old who had recovered from COVID-19. Here the CDR3 DNA reads TGTGCCAGCAGCTTAGGCGGCAGGGTGACTGGAAACACCATATATTTT. Protein sequence: CASSLGGRVTGNTIYF.